A selection of T cell receptor beta chains follows, all from one sample in a study of human T cells and chemical hapten exposure. One entry per CDR3 protein, called by TCRdb with MiXCR from the RACE reads. The sample has 350,000 to 400,000 distinct CDR3 sequences, about 6.9% seen once. Sequenced here: whole blood, sampled in connection with sensitization to the hapten diphenylcyclopropenone (DPC). The receptors shown here come from a woman between 18 and 30 years old with alopecia areata. Some clones in this sample may be carry-over from other donors' samples. Each CDR3 is given with its conserved first and last residue. The D gene is left open where the match is weak. Clone size, where shown, is once, few, many, or a class for clones that have expanded.

abundance	v_gene	d_gene	j_gene	CDR3nt	CDR3aa
many	TRBV11-1	.	TRBJ2-5	TGTGCCAGCAGCTTAGCGCCCGGATTACAAGAGACCCAGTACTTC	CASSLAPGLQETQYF
many	TRBV14	TRBD2	TRBJ2-1	TGTGCCAGCAGCCAAGATCCGGGAAGCGGGGGAGATATAAGTACTACCTACAATGAGCAGTTCTTC	CASSQDPGSGGDISTTYNEQFF
.	TRBV18	.	TRBJ2-2	TGTGCCAGCTCACGACTTAGCGGACAAACCGGGGAGCTGTTTTTT	CASSRLSGQTGELFF
many	TRBV7-7	.	TRBJ2-6	TGTGCTAGCAGCTTTGGCAGTCCCGGGGCCAACGTCCTGACTTTC	CASSFGSPGANVLTF
few	TRBV3-1	TRBD1	TRBJ1-6	TGTGCCAGCGGTCGGACAGGAGGGAATTCACCCCTCCACTTT	CASGRTGGNSPLHF
few	TRBV20-1	.	TRBJ1-6	TGCAGTGCTAGTCAGGGGCAGGTTAATTCACCCCTCCACTTT	CSASQGQVNSPLHF
.	TRBV4-2	TRBD2	TRBJ2-1	TGTGCCAGCAGCCAAGTGGGCACTAGCGGGGTCGATGAGCAGTTCTTC	CASSQVGTSGVDEQFF
few	TRBV7-6	.	TRBJ1-5	TGTGCCAGCAGCGATGGAGCCGCCTCTCGAGAGGCCCAGCATTTT	CASSDGAASREAQHF
many	TRBV4-2	.	TRBJ2-3	TGTGCCAGCAGTTCAAGCCCCGGGGGAGGAACAGATACGCAGTATTTT	CASSSSPGGGTDTQYF
few	TRBV7-3	.	TRBJ1-1	TGTGCCAGCAGCCATCAGTGGGGGAACACTGAAGCTTTCTTT	CASSHQWGNTEAFF
few	TRBV18	.	TRBJ2-5	TGTGCCAGCTCCGCGAGGGGCCAAGAGACCCAGTACTTC	CASSARGQETQYF
few	TRBV18	.	TRBJ2-3	TGTGCCAGCTCACCGAAGCATAGCGTAGATACGCAGTATTTT	CASSPKHSVDTQYF
few	TRBV5-1	.	TRBJ2-2	TGCGCCAGCACTCGGGCTCTGAACACCGGGGAGCTGTTTTTT	CASTRALNTGELFF
few	TRBV5-1	.	TRBJ2-1	TGCGCCAGCAGCTTGGCCGTAGATGAGCAGTTCTTC	CASSLAVDEQFF
many	TRBV20-1	TRBD1	TRBJ1-5	TGCAGTGCTCAGCCGGGACAGGGATATCAGCCCCAGCATTTT	CSAQPGQGYQPQHF
.	TRBV7-3	TRBD1	TRBJ1-5	TGTGCCAGCAGCTTAATATTGGGACAGGGTAATCAGCCCCAGCATTTT	CASSLILGQGNQPQHF
many	TRBV5-6	.	TRBJ1-1	TGTGCCAGCAGCTTGGTCTCTAGGAACACTGAAGCTTTCTTT	CASSLVSRNTEAFF
.	TRBV20-1	.	TRBJ2-3	TGCAGTGCTGCGGAACTGCCCCTTTGGAGGGGGGGATCAGATACGCAGTATTTT	CSAAELPLWRGGSDTQYF
few	TRBV6-6	.	TRBJ1-2	TGTGCCAGCAGCCGGGACGCCTATGGCTACACCTTC	CASSRDAYGYTF
many	TRBV27	TRBD1	TRBJ1-5	TGTGCCAGCAGTTTATCGCTGGGGACAGGGCCGGGTCAGCCCCAGCATTTT	CASSLSLGTGPGQPQHF
many	TRBV28	TRBD1	TRBJ1-6	TGTGCCAGCAGGTCTGACAGGGGGCTGTATAATTCACCCCTCCACTTT	CASRSDRGLYNSPLHF
few	TRBV20-1	TRBD2	TRBJ2-1	TGCAGTGCTAGCCGGGGACTAGCCTTAAATGAGCAGTTCTTC	CSASRGLALNEQFF
.	TRBV3-1	TRBD1	TRBJ1-1	TGTGCCAGCAGCCCCATTGGTTTTAGGGGGCAGGACACTGAAGCTTTCTTT	CASSPIGFRGQDTEAFF
.	TRBV5-5	.	TRBJ1-2	TGTGCCAGCAGCTTGTACAGGGTCAACTATGGCTACACCTTC	CASSLYRVNYGYTF
many	TRBV10-2	.	TRBJ1-6	TGCGCCAGCAGTGAGACCTTGACCAATTCACCCCTCCACTTT	CASSETLTNSPLHF
many	TRBV7-6	.	TRBJ1-2	TGTGCCAGCAGCTTAGCGCCGTGGAGATTAGCCTTC	CASSLAPWRLAF
.	TRBV2	TRBD1	TRBJ1-4	TGTGCCAGCGGAGCCAGACAACAGGGGAACGAAAAACTGTTTTTT	CASGARQQGNEKLFF
few	TRBV20-1	TRBD2	TRBJ2-3	TGCAGTGCTAGAGGAGCGGGGGGGCCGGATACGCAGTATTTT	CSARGAGGPDTQYF
many	TRBV20-1	.	TRBJ1-1	TGCAGTTCTAGGGGGAGGGCCGGTGAAGCTTTCTTT	CSSRGRAGEAFF
few	TRBV12-3/TRBV12-4	TRBD1	TRBJ1-5	TGTGCCAGCAGTTTTAGGAACAGGGGGCTTCTCAGGAGCAATCAGCCCCAGCATTTT	CASSFRNRGLLRSNQPQHF
.	TRBV7-2	TRBD1	TRBJ1-1	TGTGCCAGCATACCCACAGGGGTAGGGGGAAACACTGAAGCTTTCTTT	CASIPTGVGGNTEAFF
.	TRBV6-7	.	TRBJ1-2	TGTGCCAGCAAGTTCGCGGACCGGGACCCCAACTATGGCTACACCTTC	CASKFADRDPNYGYTF
.	TRBV12-3/TRBV12-4	.	TRBJ1-2	TGTGCCAGCAGTTTAGCGCGGAGGGACTATGGCTACACCTTC	CASSLARRDYGYTF
few	TRBV19	.	TRBJ1-6	TGTGCCAGTAGCAGCCAGGGGTATTCACCCCTCCACTTT	CASSSQGYSPLHF
few	TRBV7-9	.	TRBJ1-2	TGTGCCAGCAGCTTGCTTGGCCTTCCCCATAACCGCTATGGCTACACCTTC	CASSLLGLPHNRYGYTF
many	TRBV10-3	TRBD1	TRBJ2-7	TGTGCCATCAACCCGGGACAGATGTCCTACGAGCAGTACTTC	CAINPGQMSYEQYF
.	TRBV7-9	.	TRBJ2-5	TGTGCCAGCAGCGGACCTGCAGGGGCAGAGACCCAGTACTTC	CASSGPAGAETQYF
many	TRBV4-2	.	TRBJ2-1	TGTGCCAGCAGCCAAGGGTTACAGGGAACTGAGCAGTTCTTC	CASSQGLQGTEQFF
many	TRBV5-5	TRBD1	TRBJ1-2	TGTGCCAGCAGCTTGACAGGACAGGGGGACTATGGCTACACCTTC	CASSLTGQGDYGYTF
few	TRBV11-2	.	TRBJ2-3	TGTGCCAGCAGCTTTGGGCAGAAGGCAGATACGCAGTATTTT	CASSFGQKADTQYF
many	TRBV11-1	.	TRBJ1-4	TGTGCCAGCAGCTTAAGTATCGGGGCAAGCGAAAAACTGTTTTTT	CASSLSIGASEKLFF
few	TRBV2	TRBD1	TRBJ1-2	TGTGCCAGCAGGGCGGGACAGGGTAACTATGGCTACACCTTC	CASRAGQGNYGYTF
many	TRBV24-1	.	TRBJ2-4	TGTGCCACCAGTGCGATTCTCGCCAAAAACATTCAGTACTTC	CATSAILAKNIQYF
.	TRBV6-5	TRBD1	TRBJ1-5	TGTGCCAGCAGTTACCGCGAACAGGGGCAGCCCCAGCATTTT	CASSYREQGQPQHF
many	TRBV10-3	TRBD2	TRBJ2-3	TGTGCCGCAGCCGTCTCCGGGACTAACACAGATACGCAGTATTTT	CAAAVSGTNTDTQYF